This T cell receptor beta chain was captured by sequencing in a study of blood T cell repertoires in COVID-19 (TCRdb year 2020). With respect to the entire study: Samples from collaborators originated in the United States, Italy and Spain and spanned both the acute and convalescent phases of COVID-19. The prospective study material was composed of cDNA or gDNA derived from T cells, B-cell-depleted T cells, or PBMCs. The dataset comprised deeply sampled blood TCRbeta repertoires from subjects exposed to, actively infected with, or recovered from COVID-19. The repertoires were released in a freely available public database intended as a resource for research on the immune response to SARS-CoV-2. Samples came from the ongoing ImmuneRACE study (first 160 participants) plus 1,254 subjects from 6 global collaborators. Sample metadata almost always included a de-identified subject ID, COVID-19 status, age in years and sex. HLA class I and class II types, where available, came from metadata supplied by the sample provider rather than from assay-based typing. What the study reported, not specific to this receptor: The quantity of clinical and demographic metadata differed by source and by participant and was supplied without curation.

Collaborating institutions collected whole blood in K2EDTA tubes following their own protocols. Collaborator samples were shipped for TCRbeta analysis as frozen whole blood, isolated PBMCs, or DNA extracted from either sample type. Trimming leaves V shorter by 0 bases and J shorter by 0 bases, with the junction holding 9 bases beyond the gene matches. The germline V gene supplies CDR1 SGDLS and CDR2 YYNGEE. Spanning cysteine to phenylalanine, the CDR3 consists of 18 amino acids. Left in the record is the CDR3 DNA by itself, 54 bases read in frame from the first base. TCRbeta CDR3 regions were amplified from genomic DNA by means of the immunoSEQ Assay, a bias-controlled multiplex PCR. On the study's bioinformatics: Nucleated cell counts per sample were estimated from amplification of reference gene primers within the assay. Sequence reads were collapsed and filtered to measure the absolute abundance of every unique TCRbeta CDR3 rearrangement. For each sample, productive Simpson clonality was calculated as the square root of Simpson's diversity index across productive rearrangements. TCRdb provides this immuneACCESS table in a form limited to in-frame rearrangements. Some clones are lacking; in checked studies, under half of them reflect an unresolved V gene, and why the rest are absent is not known. The D gene and trimming were derived from the DNA, and the V and J assignments and clone size from that table. The table for this sample lists around 100,000 clones; approximately 89% of them were counted only once. The ten top clones hold around 10% of the sample.

In the case of this clone: Which antigen it targets is not known. Per-base qualities were not stored, and no clone one base away is much larger.

The receptor was isolated from a woman in her twenties or thirties with acute or convalescent COVID-19. Recombination joined TRBV9 with TRBJ1-3; the junction holds 7 bases that match TRBD1. The specimen was peripheral blood. The CDR3 protein is CASSVAWDRFSSGNTIYF. The DNA reads TGTGCCAGCAGCGTAGCTTGGGACAGATTTAGCTCTGGAAACACCATATATTTT.